A selection of T cell receptor beta chains follows, all from one sample in a study of T cells in Graves' hyperthyroidism and ophthalmopathy. From the multiplex PCR reads, TCRdb called clonotypes with MiXCR, one entry per CDR3 protein. The sample records 250,000 to 350,000 distinct CDR3 sequences, around a sixth being singletons. Sequences were obtained from blood. All receptors derive from a man younger than 45 with Graves' hyperthyroidism. The CDR3 runs from the conserved cysteine through the conserved F or W. Each record gives: J gene, V gene, CDR3 protein.

J gene: TRBJ2-2; V gene: TRBV19; CDR3 protein: CASSQAGERTGELFF
J gene: TRBJ2-7; V gene: TRBV29-1; CDR3 protein: CSVSETSAYEQYF
J gene: TRBJ1-4; V gene: TRBV3-1; CDR3 protein: CASSQDPGGANEKLFF
J gene: TRBJ2-2; V gene: TRBV7-2; CDR3 protein: CASSHGGRLAVITGELFF
J gene: TRBJ2-5; V gene: TRBV24-1; CDR3 protein: CATGAGDFGGETQYF
J gene: TRBJ2-5; V gene: TRBV14; CDR3 protein: CASSRDFEETQYF
J gene: TRBJ1-1; V gene: TRBV3-1; CDR3 protein: CASSQDLRAKAFF
J gene: TRBJ1-1; V gene: TRBV27; CDR3 protein: CASSSLLTMNTEAFF
J gene: TRBJ1-2; V gene: TRBV4-2; CDR3 protein: CASSQDPNYGYTF
J gene: TRBJ1-5; V gene: TRBV4-1; CDR3 protein: CASSQDPKSNQPQHF
J gene: TRBJ1-6; V gene: TRBV2; CDR3 protein: CASGMLWTANSPLHF
J gene: TRBJ2-1; V gene: TRBV20-1; CDR3 protein: CSASKRTSGINEQFF
J gene: TRBJ1-2; V gene: TRBV28; CDR3 protein: CASSQVTVYDYTF
J gene: TRBJ2-7; V gene: TRBV12-5; CDR3 protein: CASGSRSALWDSAQIRSYEQYF
J gene: TRBJ2-7; V gene: TRBV11-3; CDR3 protein: CASSETSGHYEQYF
J gene: TRBJ1-2; V gene: TRBV20-1; CDR3 protein: CSARVWDFGVPRGGYTF